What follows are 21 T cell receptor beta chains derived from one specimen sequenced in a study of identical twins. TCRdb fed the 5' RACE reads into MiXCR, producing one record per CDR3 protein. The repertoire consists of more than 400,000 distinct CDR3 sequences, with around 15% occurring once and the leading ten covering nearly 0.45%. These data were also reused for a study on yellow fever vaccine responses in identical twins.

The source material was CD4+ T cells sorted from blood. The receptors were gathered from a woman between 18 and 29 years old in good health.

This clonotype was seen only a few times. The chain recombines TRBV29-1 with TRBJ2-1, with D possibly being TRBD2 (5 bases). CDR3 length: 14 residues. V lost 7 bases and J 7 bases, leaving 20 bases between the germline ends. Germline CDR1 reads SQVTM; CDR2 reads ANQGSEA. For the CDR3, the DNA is TGCAGCGGGAAACCTAACGGGGTTTATAATGAGCAGTTCTTC. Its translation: CSGKPNGVYNEQFF.

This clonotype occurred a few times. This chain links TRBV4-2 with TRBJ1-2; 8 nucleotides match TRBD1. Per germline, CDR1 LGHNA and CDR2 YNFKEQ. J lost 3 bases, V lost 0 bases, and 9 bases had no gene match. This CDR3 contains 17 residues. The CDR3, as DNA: TGTGCCAGCAGCCAAGATTCGGCGACAGGGGTGTACTATGGCTACACCTTC. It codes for CASSQDSATGVYYGYTF.

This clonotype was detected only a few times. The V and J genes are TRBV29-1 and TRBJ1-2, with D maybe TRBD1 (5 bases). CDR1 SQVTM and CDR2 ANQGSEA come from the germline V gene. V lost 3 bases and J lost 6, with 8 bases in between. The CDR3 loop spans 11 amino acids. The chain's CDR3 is CSVDVGDGYTF. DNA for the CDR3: TGCAGCGTTGATGTGGGGGATGGCTACACCTTC.

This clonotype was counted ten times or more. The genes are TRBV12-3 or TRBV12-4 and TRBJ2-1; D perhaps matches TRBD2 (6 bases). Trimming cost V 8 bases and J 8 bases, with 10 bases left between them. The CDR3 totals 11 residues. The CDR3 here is CASGWRDEQFF. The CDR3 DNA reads TGTGCCAGCGGGTGGAGGGATGAGCAGTTCTTC.

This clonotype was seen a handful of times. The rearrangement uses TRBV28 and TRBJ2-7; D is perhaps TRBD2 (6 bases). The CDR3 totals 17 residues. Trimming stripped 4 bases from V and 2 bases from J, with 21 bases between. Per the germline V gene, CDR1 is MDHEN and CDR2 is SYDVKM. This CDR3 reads CASSSRGWLARTYEQYF. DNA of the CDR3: TGTGCCAGCAGTTCGCGGGGATGGCTAGCTCGTACCTACGAGCAGTACTTC.

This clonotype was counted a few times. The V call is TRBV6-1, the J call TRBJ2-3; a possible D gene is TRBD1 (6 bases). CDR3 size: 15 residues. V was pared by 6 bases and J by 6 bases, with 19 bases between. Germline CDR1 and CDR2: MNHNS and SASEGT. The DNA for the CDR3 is TGTGCCAGCAGCCAGTCAGGTGGGGGCGGGGATACGCAGTATTTT. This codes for CASSQSGGGGDTQYF.

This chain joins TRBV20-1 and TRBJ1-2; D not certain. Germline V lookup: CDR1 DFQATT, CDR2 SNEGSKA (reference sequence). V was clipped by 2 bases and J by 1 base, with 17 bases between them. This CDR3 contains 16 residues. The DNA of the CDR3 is TGCAGTGCTAGACCGGGAACAGCGAAGGTTAACTATGGCTACACCTTC. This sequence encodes CSARPGTAKVNYGYTF.

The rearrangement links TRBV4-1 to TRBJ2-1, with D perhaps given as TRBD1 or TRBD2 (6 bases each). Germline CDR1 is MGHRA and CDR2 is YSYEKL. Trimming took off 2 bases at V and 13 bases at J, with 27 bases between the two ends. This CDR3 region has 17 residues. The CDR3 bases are TGCGCCAGCAGCCAATTAATGGGGGGCCGTGGGGGCCTCCCCCAGTTCTTC. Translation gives CASSQLMGGRGGLPQFF.

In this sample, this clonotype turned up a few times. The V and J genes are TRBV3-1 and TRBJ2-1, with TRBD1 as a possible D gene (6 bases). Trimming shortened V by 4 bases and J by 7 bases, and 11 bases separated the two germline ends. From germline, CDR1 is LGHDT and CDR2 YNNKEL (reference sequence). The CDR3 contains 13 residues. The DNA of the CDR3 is TGTGCCAGCAGCCTACCGGACAGAAATGAGCAGTTCTTC. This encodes CASSLPDRNEQFF.

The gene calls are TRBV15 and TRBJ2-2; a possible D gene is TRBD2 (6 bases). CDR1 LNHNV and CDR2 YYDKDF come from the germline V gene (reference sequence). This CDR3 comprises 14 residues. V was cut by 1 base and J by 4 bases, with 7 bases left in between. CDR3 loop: CATSRVGGTGELFF. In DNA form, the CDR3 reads TGTGCCACCAGCAGAGTCGGGGGCACCGGGGAGCTGTTTTTT.

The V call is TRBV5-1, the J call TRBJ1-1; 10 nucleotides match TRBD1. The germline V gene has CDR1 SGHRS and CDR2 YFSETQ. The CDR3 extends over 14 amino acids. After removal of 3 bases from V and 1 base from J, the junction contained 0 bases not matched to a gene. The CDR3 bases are TGCGCCAGCAGCTGGGACAGGGGGAACACTGAAGCTTTCTTT. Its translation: CASSWDRGNTEAFF.

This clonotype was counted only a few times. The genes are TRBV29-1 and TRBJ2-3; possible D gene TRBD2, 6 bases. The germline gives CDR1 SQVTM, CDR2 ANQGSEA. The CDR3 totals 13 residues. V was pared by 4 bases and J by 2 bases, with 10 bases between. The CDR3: CSVVRDLTDTQYF. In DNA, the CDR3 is TGCAGCGTTGTGCGGGACCTCACAGATACGCAGTATTTT.

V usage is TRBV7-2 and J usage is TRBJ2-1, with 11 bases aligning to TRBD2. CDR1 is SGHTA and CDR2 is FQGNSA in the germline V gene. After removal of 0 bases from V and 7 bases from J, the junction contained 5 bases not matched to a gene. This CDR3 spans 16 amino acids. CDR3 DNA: TGTGCCAGCAGCTTAGCACTAGCGGGAGAAGGTAATGAGCAGTTCTTC. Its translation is CASSLALAGEGNEQFF.

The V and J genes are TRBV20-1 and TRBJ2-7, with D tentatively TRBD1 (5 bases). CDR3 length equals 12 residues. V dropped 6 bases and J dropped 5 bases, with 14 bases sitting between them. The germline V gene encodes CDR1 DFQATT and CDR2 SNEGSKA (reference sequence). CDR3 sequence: CSAIRGQDEQYV. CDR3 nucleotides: TGCAGTGCCATTAGGGGTCAGGACGAGCAGTACGTC.

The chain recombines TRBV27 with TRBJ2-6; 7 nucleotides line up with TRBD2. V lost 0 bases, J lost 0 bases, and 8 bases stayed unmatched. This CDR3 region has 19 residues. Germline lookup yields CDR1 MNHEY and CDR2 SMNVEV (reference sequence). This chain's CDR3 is CASSLSAAGDHSGANVLTF. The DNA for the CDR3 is TGTGCCAGCAGTTTATCGGCCGCGGGGGATCACTCTGGGGCCAACGTCCTGACTTTC.

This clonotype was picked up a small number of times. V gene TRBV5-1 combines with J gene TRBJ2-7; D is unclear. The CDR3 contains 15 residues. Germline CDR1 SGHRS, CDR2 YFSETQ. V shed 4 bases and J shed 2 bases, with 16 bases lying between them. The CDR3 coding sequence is TGCGCCAGCAGCCTCAGGCTGGGAAAAACCTACGAGCAGTACTTC. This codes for CASSLRLGKTYEQYF.

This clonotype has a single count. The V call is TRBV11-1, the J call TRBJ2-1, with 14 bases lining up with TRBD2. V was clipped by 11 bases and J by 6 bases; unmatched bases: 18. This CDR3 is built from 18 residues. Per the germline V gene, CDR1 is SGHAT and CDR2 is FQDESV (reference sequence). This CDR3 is CACLRLAGGEREFNEQFF. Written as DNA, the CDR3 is TGTGCCTGCCTTAGACTAGCGGGAGGGGAAAGGGAGTTCAATGAGCAGTTCTTC.

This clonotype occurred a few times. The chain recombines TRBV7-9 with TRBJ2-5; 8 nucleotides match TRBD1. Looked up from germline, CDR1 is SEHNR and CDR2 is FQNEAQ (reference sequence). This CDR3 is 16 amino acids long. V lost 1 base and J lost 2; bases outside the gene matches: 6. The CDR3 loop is CASSLGGTGRQETQYF. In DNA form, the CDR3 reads TGTGCCAGCAGCTTAGGGGGGACAGGTCGACAAGAGACCCAGTACTTC.

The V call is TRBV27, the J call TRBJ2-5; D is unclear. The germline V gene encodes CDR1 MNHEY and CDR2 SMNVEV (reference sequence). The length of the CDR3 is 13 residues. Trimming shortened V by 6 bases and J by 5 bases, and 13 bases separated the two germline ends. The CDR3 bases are TGTGCCAGCAGCTCGAACTGGCGGGAGACCCAGTACTTC. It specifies CASSSNWRETQYF.

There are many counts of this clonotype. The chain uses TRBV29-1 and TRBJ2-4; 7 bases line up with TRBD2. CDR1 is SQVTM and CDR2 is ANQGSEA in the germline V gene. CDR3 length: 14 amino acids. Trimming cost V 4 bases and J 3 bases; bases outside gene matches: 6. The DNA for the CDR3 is TGCAGCGTTGTAAGGCGGGAGTACAAAAACATTCAGTACTTC. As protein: CSVVRREYKNIQYF.

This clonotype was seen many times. This CDR3 is CASRTGLTNTGELFF. Here the CDR3 DNA reads TGTGCCAGCAGAACGGGACTGACGAACACCGGGGAGCTGTTTTTT. The rearrangement uses TRBV12-3 or TRBV12-4 and TRBJ2-2; TRBD2 might be the D (6 bases). V was shortened by 6 bases and J by 0 bases, with 11 bases between the two germline ends. The CDR3 is 15 residues long.